This is a list of T cell receptor beta chains from one sample in a study of control samples from healthy donors and cancer patients. Sequencing used immunoSEQ multiplex PCR; TCRdb keeps in-frame clones, though not all of them. The sample lists roughly 9,200 clones, roughly 90% seen once, with just under 20% in the top ten. Sequencing was performed on PBMCs. These receptors came from a man between 60 and 75 years old with colorectal cancer. Each CDR3 is given with its conserved first and last residue. The D gene is left open where the match is weak. Not all rows give a size; the values are once, few, many and, for expanded clones, a class.

clone_size j_call v_call d_call cdr3_nt cdr3_aa
. TRBJ2-1 TRBV18 . TGTGCCAGCTCACCACTTGGCAGATACAATGAGCAGTTCTTC CASSPLGRYNEQFF
. TRBJ2-7 TRBV7-2 . TGTGCCAGCAGCTTAACCGGGTACGAGCAGTACTTC CASSLTGYEQYF
. TRBJ1-2 TRBV7-6 . TGTGCCAGCAGCTTAGGAGGTGGGGCAGGCTACACCTTC CASSLGGGAGYTF
. TRBJ2-6 TRBV5-4 TRBD2 TGTGCCAGCAGCCCAGGGAGCCTAGCGGTCTTTGGGGCCAACGTCCTGACTTTC CASSPGSLAVFGANVLTF
. TRBJ1-4 TRBV4-1 . TGCGCCAGTCGGACGCCCGGAACAACTAATGAAAAACTGTTTTTT CASRTPGTTNEKLFF
. TRBJ2-2 TRBV5-1 TRBD1 TGCGCCAGCAGCCCGGATATTAGACAGGGGGTCAGTTCCGGGGAGCTGTTTTTT CASSPDIRQGVSSGELFF
. TRBJ1-1 TRBV6-6 . TGTGCCAGCAGTTTCCCACAGGGTGGGTTGAGCACTGAAGCTTTCTTT CASSFPQGGLSTEAFF
. TRBJ2-1 TRBV5-1 TRBD2 TGCGCCAGCAGCGAGCGGGGGTTCTACAATGAGCAGTTCTTC CASSERGFYNEQFF
. TRBJ1-6 TRBV30 . TGTGCCGCCCGACCCAGGTCTGGTAATTCACCCCTCCACTTT CAARPRSGNSPLHF
. TRBJ1-3 TRBV5-4 TRBD1 TGTGCCAGCAGCCGGGACAGGGGGCTTGGAAACACCATATATTTT CASSRDRGLGNTIYF
. TRBJ2-1 TRBV7-3 . TGTGCCAGCAGCTTAATTGGTGGATTCAATGAGCAGTTCTTC CASSLIGGFNEQFF
once TRBJ1-4 TRBV2 . TGTGCCAGCAGTGACCAGGGTGAGGGGAATGAAAAACTGTTTTTT CASSDQGEGNEKLFF
. TRBJ1-2 TRBV6-5 . TGTGCCAGCAAACCCGGGGGCTTTGGTGGCTACACCTTC CASKPGGFGGYTF
. TRBJ1-2 TRBV24-1 . TGTGCCACCAGTGATTTCCGGGACACTGGCTACACCTTC CATSDFRDTGYTF
. TRBJ2-2 TRBV5-1 TRBD1 TGCGCCAGCGCGACAGGGGGCAGCACCGGGGAGCTGTTTTTT CASATGGSTGELFF
. TRBJ2-3 TRBV7-2 . TGTGCCAGCAGCTTAGAATCCACACTAGGAGCAGATACGCAGTATTTT CASSLESTLGADTQYF
. TRBJ2-1 TRBV2 TRBD2 TGTGCCAGCACCCCGGGAGGATACAATGAGCAGTTCTTC CASTPGGYNEQFF
. TRBJ1-6 TRBV4-1 TRBD1 TGCGCCAGCAGCCAACTCCAAACGCGGGGACAGGGGGGTTCACCCCTCCACTTT CASSQLQTRGQGGSPLHF
. TRBJ1-3 TRBV9 . TGTGCCAGCAGCCCCCATCGTGGAGGAGCCACCATATATTTT CASSPHRGGATIYF
. TRBJ1-3 TRBV28 . TGTGCCAGCAGTTTACTCGCTATAACTTCCGTAACTGGAAACACCATATATTTT CASSLLAITSVTGNTIYF
. TRBJ1-2 TRBV7-3 TRBD1 TGTGCCAGCAGCTTAACAGGACAGGGCGGGTATGGCTACACCTTC CASSLTGQGGYGYTF
few TRBJ1-1 TRBV3-1/TRBV3-2 . TGTGCCAGCAGCCAAGAGCGGTGGACAGCTAACACTGAAGCTTTCTTT CASSQERWTANTEAFF
. TRBJ1-6 TRBV6-1 TRBD1 TGTGCCAGCAGTGAAGGGACAGGGGGCTTACCCCTCCACTTT CASSEGTGGLPLHF
. TRBJ1-1 TRBV19 . TGTGCCAGTAGTATAGATCGCCAATCATGGGGGGGGAGCACTGAAGCTTTCTTT CASSIDRQSWGGSTEAFF
few TRBJ1-2 TRBV5-1 . TGCGCCAGCAGCCCCACAGGTCCCCGTCCGGCTAACTATGGCTACACCTTC CASSPTGPRPANYGYTF
once TRBJ1-4 TRBV10-3 TRBD1 TGTGCCATCAGTGAGGGTCGACAGGGCTATGGTGAAAAACTGTTTTTT CAISEGRQGYGEKLFF
. TRBJ2-1 TRBV7-3 TRBD2 TGTGCCAGCAGCGCAGCGGGGGGGCCGAATGAGCAGTTCTTC CASSAAGGPNEQFF
. TRBJ2-3 TRBV27 TRBD2 TGTGCCAGCAGTAATACGGGGGGGGCTAGCACAGATACGCAGTATTTT CASSNTGGASTDTQYF
. TRBJ1-5 TRBV28 TRBD1 TGTGCCAGCAGTTTACGCCTCGGACAGGGGGGAATAGGCAATCAGCCCCAGCATTTT CASSLRLGQGGIGNQPQHF
. TRBJ1-5 TRBV18 . TGTGCCAGCTCGGGGCAGATCAATCAGCCCCAGCATTTT CASSGQINQPQHF
. TRBJ2-7 TRBV5-3 . TGTGCCAGAAGCTCCAGCTCCTACGAGCAGTACTTC CARSSSSYEQYF
. TRBJ2-7 TRBV7-2 . TGTGCCAGCAGCTTAGAGGCGGCATCCCCCGGCGAGCAGTACTTC CASSLEAASPGEQYF
once TRBJ1-5 TRBV4-1 . TGCGCCAGCAGCCATGCGGTCTCGGGAAGGCAGCCCCAGCATTTT CASSHAVSGRQPQHF
. TRBJ1-4 TRBV4-1 TRBD1 TGCGCCAGCAGCCGACAGGGGGCCGGTGGTGAAAAACTGTTTTTT CASSRQGAGGEKLFF
. TRBJ1-2 TRBV7-9 . TGTGCCAGCAGCTTTCGCAGAGGGGACGGCTACACCTTC CASSFRRGDGYTF
. TRBJ2-5 TRBV10-3 . TGTGCCATCAGTGTGAAGACAGGGGAGGGGACCCAGTACTTC CAISVKTGEGTQYF
. TRBJ2-3 TRBV6-5 TRBD2 TGTGCCAGCAGGAATAGCGGGGCTAGCACAGATACGCAGTATTTT CASRNSGASTDTQYF
. TRBJ2-7 TRBV12-3/TRBV12-4 . TGTGCCAGCAGATCTAGGGCTAACTACGAGCAGTACTTC CASRSRANYEQYF
. TRBJ2-7 TRBV11-2 . TGTGCCAGCAGCCATACGACAGCCTACGAGCAGTACTTC CASSHTTAYEQYF
. TRBJ2-5 TRBV4-3 . TGCGCCAGCAGCCAAGATTTCCGGACCGGGTTGTGGGAGACCCAGTACTTC CASSQDFRTGLWETQYF
. TRBJ2-3 TRBV5-1 . TGCGCCAGCAGCTTGACAGCGGTTGGCACAGATACGCAGTATTTT CASSLTAVGTDTQYF
. TRBJ1-1 TRBV29-1 . TGCAGCGTCAGTACACTGAACACTGAAGCTTTCTTT CSVSTLNTEAFF
. TRBJ1-6 TRBV4-2 . TGTGCCAGCAGCCAAGTCCGGGAGAATTCACCCCTCCACTTT CASSQVRENSPLHF